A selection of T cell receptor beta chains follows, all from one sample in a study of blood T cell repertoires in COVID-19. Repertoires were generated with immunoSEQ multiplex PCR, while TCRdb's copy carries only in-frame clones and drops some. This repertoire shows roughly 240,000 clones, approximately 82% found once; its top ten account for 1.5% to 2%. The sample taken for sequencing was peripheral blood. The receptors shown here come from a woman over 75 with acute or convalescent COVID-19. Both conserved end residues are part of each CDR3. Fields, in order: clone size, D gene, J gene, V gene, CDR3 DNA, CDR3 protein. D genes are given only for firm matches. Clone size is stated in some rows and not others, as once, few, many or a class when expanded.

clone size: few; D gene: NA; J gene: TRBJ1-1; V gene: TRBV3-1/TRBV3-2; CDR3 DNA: TGTGCCAGCAGCCCAGAATCAGGGTGGAACACTGAAGCTTTCTTT; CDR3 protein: CASSPESGWNTEAFF
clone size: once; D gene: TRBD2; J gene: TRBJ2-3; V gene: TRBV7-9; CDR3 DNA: TGTGCCAGCAGCTCGGGACTAGCGGGGGGAACTTTACCCACAGATACGCAGTATTTT; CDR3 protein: CASSSGLAGGTLPTDTQYF
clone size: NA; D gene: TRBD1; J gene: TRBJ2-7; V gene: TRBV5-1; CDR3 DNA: TGCGCCAGCAGCTTCCGGACAGGGGCCTACGAGCAGTACTTC; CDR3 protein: CASSFRTGAYEQYF
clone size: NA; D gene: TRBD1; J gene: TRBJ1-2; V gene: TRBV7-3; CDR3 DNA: TGTGCCAGCAGCTTAAGCCCCAACCTGGGACAGGAGCCCAATGGCTACACCTTC; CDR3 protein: CASSLSPNLGQEPNGYTF
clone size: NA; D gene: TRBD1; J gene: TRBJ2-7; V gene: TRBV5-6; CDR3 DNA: TGTGCCAGCAGCTTTGGGACAGGGGGCTCCTACGAGCAGTACTTC; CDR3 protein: CASSFGTGGSYEQYF
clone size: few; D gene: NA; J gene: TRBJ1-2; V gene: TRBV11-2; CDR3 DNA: TGTGCCAGCAGCTCGGGACTAACTTATGGCTACACCTTC; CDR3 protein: CASSSGLTYGYTF
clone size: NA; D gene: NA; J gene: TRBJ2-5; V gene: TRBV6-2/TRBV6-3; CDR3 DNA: TGTGCCAGCAGCCCACAGGGAGTGAATCAAGAGACCCAGTACTTC; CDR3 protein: CASSPQGVNQETQYF
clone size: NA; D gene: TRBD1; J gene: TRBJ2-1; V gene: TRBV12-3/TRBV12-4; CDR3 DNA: TGTGCCAGCAGTTTATACAGGGGCAATGAGCAGTTCTTC; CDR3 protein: CASSLYRGNEQFF
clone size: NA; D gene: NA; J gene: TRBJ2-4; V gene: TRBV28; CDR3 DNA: TGTGCCAGCTCCAGATTGGCGGGGAATAAAAACATTCAGTACTTC; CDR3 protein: CASSRLAGNKNIQYF
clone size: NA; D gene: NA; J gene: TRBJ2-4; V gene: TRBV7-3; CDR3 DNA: TGTGCCAGCAGCTTAACCGTCCGGGACAAGAAAAACATTCAGTACTTC; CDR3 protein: CASSLTVRDKKNIQYF
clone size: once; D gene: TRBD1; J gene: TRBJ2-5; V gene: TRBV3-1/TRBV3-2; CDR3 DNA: TGTGCCAGCAGCCCCAGGACAGGGGACTTTTTCGGGACCCAGTACTTC; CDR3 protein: CASSPRTGDFFGTQYF
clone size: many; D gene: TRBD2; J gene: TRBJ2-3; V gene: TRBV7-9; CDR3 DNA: TGTGCCAGCAGCTTAGGTGCGGGGGATAGCACAGATACGCAGTATTTT; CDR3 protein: CASSLGAGDSTDTQYF
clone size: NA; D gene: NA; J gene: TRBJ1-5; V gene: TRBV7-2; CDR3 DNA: TGTGCCAGCAGCTTAGCCGGGGGGGAGCCCCAGCATTTT; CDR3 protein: CASSLAGGEPQHF
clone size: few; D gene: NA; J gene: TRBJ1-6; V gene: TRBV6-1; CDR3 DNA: TGTGCCAGCAGTGATGGCAGGGGAAGGTCACCCCTCCACTTT; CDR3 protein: CASSDGRGRSPLHF
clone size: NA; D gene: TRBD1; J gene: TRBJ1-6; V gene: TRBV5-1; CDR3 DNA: TGCGCCAGCAGCTTCTCAGCCGGGACAGGGGAGAATTCACCCCTCCACTTT; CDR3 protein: CASSFSAGTGENSPLHF
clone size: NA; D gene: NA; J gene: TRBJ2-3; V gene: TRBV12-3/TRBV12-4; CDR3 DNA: TGTGCCAGCAGGCTCGGGGGTGCAGATACGCAGTATTTT; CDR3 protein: CASRLGGADTQYF
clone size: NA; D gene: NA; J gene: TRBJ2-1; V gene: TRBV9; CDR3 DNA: TGTGCCAGCAGCGACCCTGCCGGACGTAGGAGGAACAATGAGCAGTTCTTC; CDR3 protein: CASSDPAGRRRNNEQFF
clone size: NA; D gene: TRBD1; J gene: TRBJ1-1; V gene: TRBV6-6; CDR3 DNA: TGTGCCAGCAGTGCCCACAGGGGACTCGACACTGAAGCTTTCTTT; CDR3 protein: CASSAHRGLDTEAFF
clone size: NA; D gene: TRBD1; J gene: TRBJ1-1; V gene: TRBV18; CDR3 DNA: TGTGCCAGCTCAGGGACAGACAACACTGAAGCTTTCTTT; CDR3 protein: CASSGTDNTEAFF
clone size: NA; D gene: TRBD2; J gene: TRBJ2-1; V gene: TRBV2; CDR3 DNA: TGTGCCGGCGGGAGGGAGAACAATGAGCAGTTCTTC; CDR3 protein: CAGGRENNEQFF
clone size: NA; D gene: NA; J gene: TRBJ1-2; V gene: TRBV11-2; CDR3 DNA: TGTGCCAGCAGCTTAGCTGGCACAGGGACCTATGGCTACACCTTC; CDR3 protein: CASSLAGTGTYGYTF
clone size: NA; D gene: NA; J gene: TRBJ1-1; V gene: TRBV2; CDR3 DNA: TGTGCCAGCAATTATGCAGGGAACACTGAAGCTTTCTTT; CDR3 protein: CASNYAGNTEAFF
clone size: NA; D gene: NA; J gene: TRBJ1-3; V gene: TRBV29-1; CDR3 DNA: TGCAGCGTTCGACTCCAGAGCTCTGGAAACACCATATATTTT; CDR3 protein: CSVRLQSSGNTIYF
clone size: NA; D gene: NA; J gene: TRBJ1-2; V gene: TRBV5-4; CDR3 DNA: TGTGCCAGCCGCCCGGACAGTTACAACTATGGCTACACCTTC; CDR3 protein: CASRPDSYNYGYTF
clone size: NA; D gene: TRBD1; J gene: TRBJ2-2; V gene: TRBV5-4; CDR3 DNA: TGTGCCACCCGGACAGGGGCTGGGTCCGGGGAGCTGTTTTTT; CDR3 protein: CATRTGAGSGELFF
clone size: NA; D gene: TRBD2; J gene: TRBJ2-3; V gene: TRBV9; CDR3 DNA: TGTGCCAGCAGCGTATATAGCGGGCGCACAGATACGCAGTATTTT; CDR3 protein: CASSVYSGRTDTQYF
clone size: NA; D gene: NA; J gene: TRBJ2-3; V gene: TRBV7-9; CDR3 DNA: TGTGCCAGCAGCTTCATGTCGACTAGCACAGATACGCAGTATTTT; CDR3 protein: CASSFMSTSTDTQYF
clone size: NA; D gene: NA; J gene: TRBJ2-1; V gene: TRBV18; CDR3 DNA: TGTGCCAGCTCACCGGGCGGGAAGGACGTGCAGTTCTTC; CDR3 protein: CASSPGGKDVQFF
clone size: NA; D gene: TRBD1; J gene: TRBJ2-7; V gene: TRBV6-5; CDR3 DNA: TGTGCCAGCAGCCTCCCGACAGGGAAGTACGAGCAGTACTTC; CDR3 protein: CASSLPTGKYEQYF
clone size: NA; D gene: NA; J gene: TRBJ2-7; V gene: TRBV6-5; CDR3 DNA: TGTGCCACTCGGGACACAACCTACGAGCAGTACTTC; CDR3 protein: CATRDTTYEQYF
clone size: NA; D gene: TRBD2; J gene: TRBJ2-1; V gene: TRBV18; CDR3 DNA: TGTGCCAGCTCATTACGGACTAGGAACAATGAGCAGTTCTTC; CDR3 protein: CASSLRTRNNEQFF
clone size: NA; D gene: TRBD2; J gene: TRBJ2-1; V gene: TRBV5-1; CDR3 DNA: TGCGCCAGCAGCTCGACTAGCCCGACCTACAATGAGCAGTTCTTC; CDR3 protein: CASSSTSPTYNEQFF
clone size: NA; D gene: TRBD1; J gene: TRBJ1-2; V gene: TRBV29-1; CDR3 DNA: TGCAGCGTTGAAAGGGCCGACAGGGCTGGAGGCTACACCTTC; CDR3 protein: CSVERADRAGGYTF